This T cell receptor beta chain was documented in a study of blood T cell repertoires in COVID-19. About the research overall: The analysed material was cDNA or gDNA that came from T cells, B-cell-depleted T cells, or PBMCs.

This clone was seen more than once but under ten times. Only in-frame clones appear in the TCRdb table, and some are missing; sequencing was by immunoSEQ multiplex PCR. The repertoire holds about 230,000 clones, 84% seen once, with about 2.3% in the top ten. The CDR3 consists of 13 residues. The germline V and J ends were trimmed by 4 bases and 5 bases, with 12 bases remaining between them. CDR1 and CDR2 from the germline V gene are MNHEY and SVGAGI. The sequence was collected from a man in his forties who had recovered from COVID-19. Sequencing input: peripheral blood. V gene TRBV6-5 combines with J gene TRBJ2-7; D is possibly TRBD1 (6 bases). The CDR3 region is CASSSLGADEQYF. The CDR3 coding sequence is TGTGCCAGCAGTTCCTTGGGGGCGGACGAGCAGTACTTC.